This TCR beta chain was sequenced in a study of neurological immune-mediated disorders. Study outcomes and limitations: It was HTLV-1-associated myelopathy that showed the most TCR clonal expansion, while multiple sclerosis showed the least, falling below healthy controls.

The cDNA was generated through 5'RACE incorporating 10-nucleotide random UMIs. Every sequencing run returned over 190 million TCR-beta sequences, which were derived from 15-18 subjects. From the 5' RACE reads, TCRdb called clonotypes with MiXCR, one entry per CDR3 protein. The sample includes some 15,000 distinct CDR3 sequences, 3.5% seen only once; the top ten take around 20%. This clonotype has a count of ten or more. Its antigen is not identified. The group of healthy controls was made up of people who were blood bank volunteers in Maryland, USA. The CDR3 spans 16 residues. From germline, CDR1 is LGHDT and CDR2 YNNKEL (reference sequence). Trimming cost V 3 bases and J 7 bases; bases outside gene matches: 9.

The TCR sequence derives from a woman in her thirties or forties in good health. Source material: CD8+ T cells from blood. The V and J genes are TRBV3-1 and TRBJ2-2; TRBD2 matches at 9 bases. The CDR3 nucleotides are TGTGCCAGCAGCCACTCTAGCGGGACAGAGGTCGGGGAGCTGTTTTTT. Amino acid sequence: CASSHSSGTEVGELFF.